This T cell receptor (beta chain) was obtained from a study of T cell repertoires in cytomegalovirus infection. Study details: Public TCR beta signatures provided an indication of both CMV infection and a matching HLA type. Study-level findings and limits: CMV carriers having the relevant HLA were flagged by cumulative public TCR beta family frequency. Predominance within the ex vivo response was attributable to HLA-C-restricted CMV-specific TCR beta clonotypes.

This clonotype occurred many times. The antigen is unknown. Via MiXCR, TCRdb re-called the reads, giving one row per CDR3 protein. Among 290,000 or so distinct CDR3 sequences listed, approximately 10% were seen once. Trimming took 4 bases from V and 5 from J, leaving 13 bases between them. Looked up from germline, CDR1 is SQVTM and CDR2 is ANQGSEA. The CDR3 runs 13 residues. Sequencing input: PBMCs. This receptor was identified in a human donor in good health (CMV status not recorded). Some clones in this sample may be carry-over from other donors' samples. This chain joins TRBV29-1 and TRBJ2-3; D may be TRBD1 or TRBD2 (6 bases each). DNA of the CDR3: TGCAGCGTTGTTGGCAGGGGAGGAGATACGCAGTATTTT. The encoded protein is CSVVGRGGDTQYF.